These T cell receptor beta chains were read from a single sample in a study of blood T cell repertoires in COVID-19. Using immunoSEQ multiplex PCR, the repertoire was profiled, and TCRdb retains in-frame clones only, with some absent. The repertoire includes about 200,000 clones, around nine tenths of them detected once, and roughly a sixth sits in the top ten. The specimen sequenced was peripheral blood. Receptor source: a man aged 45-65 years with COVID-19, enrolled during active disease. CDR3s include the opening cysteine and the closing phenylalanine or tryptophan. D genes are given only for firm matches. Rows may omit the clone size; those that give it use once, few, many or a size class.

cdr3_nt cdr3_aa v_call clone_size j_call d_call
TGTGCCACCAGTGATTTATCCGCGGGGGATGGGGATACGCAGTATTTT CATSDLSAGDGDTQYF TRBV24-1 . TRBJ2-3 TRBD2
TGTGCCAGCAGTAACACCCCGGGGGGCCCCTACGAGCAGTACTTC CASSNTPGGPYEQYF TRBV6-5 . TRBJ2-7 .
TGTGCCAGCGGACGGGGGGAGACTAACTATGGCTACACCTTC CASGRGETNYGYTF TRBV9 . TRBJ1-2 .
TGTGCCAGCAGAGGAACAGGGGGCCCCAGCAGTCAGCCCCAGCATTTT CASRGTGGPSSQPQHF TRBV27 . TRBJ1-5 TRBD1
TGTGCCAGCAGCTCCACCGGGACTAGCGGGACGGATGAGCAGTTCTTC CASSSTGTSGTDEQFF TRBV7-3 . TRBJ2-1 TRBD2
TGTGCCAGCAGCGCGGTAGGAGAGCAGTACTTC CASSAVGEQYF TRBV5-6 . TRBJ2-7 .
TGTGCCAGTAGCAATTTTAGCGGGAGGAGCTCCTACGAGCAGTACTTC CASSNFSGRSSYEQYF TRBV19 once TRBJ2-7 TRBD2
TGTGCCAGCAGCCAAGACCAGGGGTCTGGCAATCAGCCCCAGCATTTT CASSQDQGSGNQPQHF TRBV4-2 . TRBJ1-5 .
TGTGCCAGTAGTGCCCCCGTGCAGGGGCTAATCGGGGAGCTGTTTTTT CASSAPVQGLIGELFF TRBV19 once TRBJ2-2 .
TGTGCCAGTAGGAGACAGGGGAACTATGGCTACACCTTC CASRRQGNYGYTF TRBV19 . TRBJ1-2 TRBD1
TGTGCCAGCAGTTTAGGAGGTAGGGGGCGCGGAGATACGCAGTATTTT CASSLGGRGRGDTQYF TRBV28 . TRBJ2-3 TRBD1
TGCGCCAGCAGGCGCCAGAGGCGGAGTAATTCACCCCTCCACTTT CASRRQRRSNSPLHF TRBV5-1 . TRBJ1-6 .
TGTGCCAGCCGAAACGAAGGGACTATCTTCAACAATGAGCAGTTCTTC CASRNEGTIFNNEQFF TRBV2 . TRBJ2-1 TRBD2
TGTGCCAGCAGTCGGGGACTAGCGGGAGCTAGTGAGCAGTTCTTC CASSRGLAGASEQFF TRBV6-5 once TRBJ2-1 TRBD2
TGTGCCAGCAGCAGTGGTGGACAGCCCCCCTATGGCTACACCTTC CASSSGGQPPYGYTF TRBV5-4 . TRBJ1-2 .
TGCGCCAGCAGTTATAGCACAGATACGCAGTATTTT CASSYSTDTQYF TRBV10-1 . TRBJ2-3 .
TGTGCCAGCAGTTTGGGGGAGGGAGAGACCCAGTACTTC CASSLGEGETQYF TRBV12-3/TRBV12-4 once TRBJ2-5 TRBD2